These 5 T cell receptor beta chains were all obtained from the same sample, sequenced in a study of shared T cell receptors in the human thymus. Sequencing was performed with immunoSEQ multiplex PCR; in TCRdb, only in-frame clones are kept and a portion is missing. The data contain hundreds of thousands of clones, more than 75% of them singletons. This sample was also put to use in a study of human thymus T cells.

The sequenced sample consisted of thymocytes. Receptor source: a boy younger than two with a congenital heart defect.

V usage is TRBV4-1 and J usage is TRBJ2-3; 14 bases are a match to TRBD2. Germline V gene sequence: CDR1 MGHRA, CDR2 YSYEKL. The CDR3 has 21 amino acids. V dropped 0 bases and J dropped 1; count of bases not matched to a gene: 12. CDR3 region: CASSQDPPLPGLAGGTDTQYF. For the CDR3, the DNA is TGCGCCAGCAGCCAAGATCCCCCCCTCCCGGGACTAGCGGGGGGCACAGATACGCAGTATTTT.

CDR3 region: CASSLPEPRTQYF. The CDR3 bases are TGCGCCAGCAGCTTGCCAGAACCCAGGACCCAGTACTTC. The V call is TRBV5-1, the J call TRBJ2-5; D unresolved. The ends were cut back, 1 base at V and 7 bases at J, with 11 bases in the middle. Germline lookup yields CDR1 SGHRS and CDR2 YFSETQ. The CDR3 length is 13 residues.

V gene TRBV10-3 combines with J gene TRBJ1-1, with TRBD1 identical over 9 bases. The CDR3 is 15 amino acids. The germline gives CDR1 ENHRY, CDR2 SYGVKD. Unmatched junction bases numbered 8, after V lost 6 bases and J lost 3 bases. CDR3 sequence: CAIRGTGKGDTEAFF. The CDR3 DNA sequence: TGTGCCATCAGGGGGACAGGGAAAGGAGACACTGAAGCTTTCTTT.

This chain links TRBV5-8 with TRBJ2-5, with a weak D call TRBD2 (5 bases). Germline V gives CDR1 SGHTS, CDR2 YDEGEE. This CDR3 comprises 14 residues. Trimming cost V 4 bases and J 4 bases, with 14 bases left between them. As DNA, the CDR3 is TGTGCCAGCAGCCCCGGGGAACCAGGAGAGACCCAGTACTTC. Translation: CASSPGEPGETQYF.

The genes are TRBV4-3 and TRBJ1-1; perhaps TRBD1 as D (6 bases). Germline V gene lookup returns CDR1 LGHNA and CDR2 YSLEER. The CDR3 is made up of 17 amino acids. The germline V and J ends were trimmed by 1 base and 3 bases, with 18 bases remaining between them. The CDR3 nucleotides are TGCGCCAGCAGCCAAGTACAGGGCGGGGGTATGGACACTGAAGCTTTCTTT. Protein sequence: CASSQVQGGGMDTEAFF.